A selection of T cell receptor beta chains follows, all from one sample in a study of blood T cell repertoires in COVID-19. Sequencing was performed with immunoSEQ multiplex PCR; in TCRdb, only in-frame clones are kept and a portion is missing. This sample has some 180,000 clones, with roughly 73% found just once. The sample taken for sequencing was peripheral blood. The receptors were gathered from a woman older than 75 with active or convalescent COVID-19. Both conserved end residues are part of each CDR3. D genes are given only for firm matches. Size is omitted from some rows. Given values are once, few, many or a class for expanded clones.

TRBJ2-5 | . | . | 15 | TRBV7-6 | TGTGCCAGCAGCTTTTCCTCCGGGGGACAAGAGACCCAGTACTTC | CASSFSSGGQETQYF
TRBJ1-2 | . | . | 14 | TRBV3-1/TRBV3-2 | TGTGCCAGCAGCGCCGGAAGGGGATCCTATGGCTACACCTTC | CASSAGRGSYGYTF
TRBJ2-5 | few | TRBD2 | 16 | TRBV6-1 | TGTGCCAGCAGTGAATTTCTAGCGGGAGGGGGGGAGACCCAGTACTTC | CASSEFLAGGGETQYF
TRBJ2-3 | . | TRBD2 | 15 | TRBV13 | TGTGCCAGCAGCCCTTTAGCGGGGAGCACAGATACGCAGTATTTT | CASSPLAGSTDTQYF
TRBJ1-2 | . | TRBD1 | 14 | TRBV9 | TGTGCCAGCAGCTCCCGACAGGGTAACTATGGCTACACCTTC | CASSSRQGNYGYTF
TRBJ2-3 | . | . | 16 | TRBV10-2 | TGCGCCAGCAGTGAATTCCACAGTATCGCCAGGGATACGCAGTATTTT | CASSEFHSIARDTQYF
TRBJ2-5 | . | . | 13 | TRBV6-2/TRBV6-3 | TGTGCCAGCAGTCCACCAGGGTTAGAGACCCAGTACTTC | CASSPPGLETQYF
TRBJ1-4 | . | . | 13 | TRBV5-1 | TGCGCCAGCAGCTTGGAATCGTTGGGGAGCCTGTTTTTT | CASSLESLGSLFF
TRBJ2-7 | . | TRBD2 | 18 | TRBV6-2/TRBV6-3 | TGTGCCAGCAGCCCCGGACTAGCGGGGGAGAAGCACCAGGACGAGCAGTACTTC | CASSPGLAGEKHQDEQYF
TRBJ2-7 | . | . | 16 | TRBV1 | TGCACCAGCAGCCAGCCGGGACTAGCCTTCTCCTACGAGCAGTACTTC | CTSSQPGLAFSYEQYF
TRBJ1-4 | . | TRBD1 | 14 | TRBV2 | TGTGCCAGCAGCTACAGCCCGCAGGGGGGAAAACTGTTTTTT | CASSYSPQGGKLFF
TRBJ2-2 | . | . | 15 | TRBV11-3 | TGTGCCAGCAGCGGACGAAGGCAGGGCGGCGGGGAGCTGTTTTTT | CASSGRRQGGGELFF
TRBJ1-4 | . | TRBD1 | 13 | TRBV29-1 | TGCAGCGTTGGTGGACAGGGAGTTGAAAAACTGTTTTTT | CSVGGQGVEKLFF
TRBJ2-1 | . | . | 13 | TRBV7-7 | TGTGCTAGCAGCTTCAACTCCTACAATGAGCAGTTCTTC | CASSFNSYNEQFF
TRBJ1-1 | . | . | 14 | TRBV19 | TGTGCCAGTAGTGGGCAGGGGATAAACACTGAAGCTTTCTTT | CASSGQGINTEAFF
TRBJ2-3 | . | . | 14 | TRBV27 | TGTGCCAGCAGATTTGCAGGGGTCATAGATACGCAGTATTTT | CASRFAGVIDTQYF
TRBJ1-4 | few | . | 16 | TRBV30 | TGTGCCTGGACCTTCGCGGGGATTGCAACTAATGAAAAACTGTTTTTT | CAWTFAGIATNEKLFF
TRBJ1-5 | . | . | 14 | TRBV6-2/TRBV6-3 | TGTGCCAGCAGTGCCCAGGCTAGCAATCAGCCCCAGCATTTT | CASSAQASNQPQHF
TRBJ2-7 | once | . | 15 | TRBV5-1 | TGCGCCAGCAGCTTGTTGGCGGCCACCGGCTACGAGCAGTACTTC | CASSLLAATGYEQYF
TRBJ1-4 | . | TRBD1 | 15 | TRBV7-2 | TGTGCCAGCAGCTTATTCGGGACAGGGAACGAAAAACTGTTTTTT | CASSLFGTGNEKLFF
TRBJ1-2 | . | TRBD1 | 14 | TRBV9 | TGTGCCAGCAGCTTCCGGGACAGAAGCTATGGCTACACCTTC | CASSFRDRSYGYTF
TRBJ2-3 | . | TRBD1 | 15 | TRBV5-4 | TGTGCCAGCAGCCTACCGGGACAGGGCACAGATACGCAGTATTTT | CASSLPGQGTDTQYF
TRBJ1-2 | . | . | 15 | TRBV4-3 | TGCGCCAGCAGCCAGAAAGCAGGGGCAGTCGATGGCTACACCTTC | CASSQKAGAVDGYTF
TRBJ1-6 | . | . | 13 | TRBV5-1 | TGCGCCAGCAGCTTAACAGGGCGATCACCCCTCCACTTT | CASSLTGRSPLHF
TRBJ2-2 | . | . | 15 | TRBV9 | TGTGCCAGCAGCCCGTTGTGGGGGGACACCGGGGAGCTGTTTTTT | CASSPLWGDTGELFF
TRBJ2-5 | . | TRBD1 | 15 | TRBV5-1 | TGCGCCAGCAGCTCAGGACAGGGGAGTTGGGAGACCCAGTACTTC | CASSSGQGSWETQYF
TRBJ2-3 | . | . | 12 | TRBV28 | TGTGCCAGCACTACGACTACAGATACGCAGTATTTT | CASTTTTDTQYF
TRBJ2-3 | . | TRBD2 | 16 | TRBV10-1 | TGCGCCAGCAGTGAGTCGCTAGCGGGGGGAGCAGATACGCAGTATTTT | CASSESLAGGADTQYF
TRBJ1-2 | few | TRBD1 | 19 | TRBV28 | TGTGCCAGCAGTCTAATAATGGGGTTAGGGACAGGGAAAATGTATGGCTACACCTTC | CASSLIMGLGTGKMYGYTF
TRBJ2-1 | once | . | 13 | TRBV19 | TGTGCCAGTAGTTCCAGCTCAGGCAATGAGCAGTTCTTC | CASSSSSGNEQFF
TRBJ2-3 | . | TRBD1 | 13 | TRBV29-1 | TGCAGCCACAAGACAGGGGGGTCAGATACGCAGTATTTT | CSHKTGGSDTQYF
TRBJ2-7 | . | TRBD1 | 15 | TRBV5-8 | TGTGCCAGCAGCTCCTCCCGGGACAGGGTTTACGAGCAGTACTTC | CASSSSRDRVYEQYF
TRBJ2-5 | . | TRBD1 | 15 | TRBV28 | TGTGCCAGCCTTCTGGGCAGGGGGCTCCAAGAGACCCAGTACTTC | CASLLGRGLQETQYF
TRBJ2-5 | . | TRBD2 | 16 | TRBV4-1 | TGCGCCAGCAGCCAAGGCACTAGCGGGGTTGTAGAGACCCAGTACTTC | CASSQGTSGVVETQYF
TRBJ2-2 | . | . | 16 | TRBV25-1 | TGTGCCAGCAGTGCACAGGGATTCGGGTACACCGGGGAGCTGTTTTTT | CASSAQGFGYTGELFF
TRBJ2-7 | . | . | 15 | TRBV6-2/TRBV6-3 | TGTGCCAGCAGTGACCGTGCGGGGGCTTCCTACGAGCAGTACTTC | CASSDRAGASYEQYF
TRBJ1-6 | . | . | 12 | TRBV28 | TGTGCCAGCTCACAGATTAATTCACCCCTCCACTTT | CASSQINSPLHF
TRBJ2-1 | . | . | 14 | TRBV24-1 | TGTGCCACCAGTGATTTGAGCCAGGGCAATGAGCAGTTCTTC | CATSDLSQGNEQFF
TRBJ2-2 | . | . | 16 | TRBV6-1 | TGTGCCAGCAGTGAAGCCGGCAGGAAGAACACCGGGGAGCTGTTTTTT | CASSEAGRKNTGELFF
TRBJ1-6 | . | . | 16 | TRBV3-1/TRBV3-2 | TGTGCCAGCAGCCAGGAATTAACAGGGAGAGATTCACCCCTCCACTTT | CASSQELTGRDSPLHF
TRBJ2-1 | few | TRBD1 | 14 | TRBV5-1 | TGCGCCAGCAGCACCGGACAGGGGGCTAATGAGCAGTTCTTC | CASSTGQGANEQFF
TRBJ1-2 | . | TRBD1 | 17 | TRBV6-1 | TGTGCCAGCAGTGCCCTTTGGACAGGGAGTCCTAACTATGGCTACACCTTC | CASSALWTGSPNYGYTF
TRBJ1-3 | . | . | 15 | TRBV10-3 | TGTGCCATCAGTCAGGAACTAGCTAGCGGAAACACCATATATTTT | CAISQELASGNTIYF
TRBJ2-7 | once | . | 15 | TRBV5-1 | TGCGCCAGCAGCTTGGGCGGGACAGACTCCTACGAGCAGTACTTC | CASSLGGTDSYEQYF
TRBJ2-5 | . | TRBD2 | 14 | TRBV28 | TGTGCCAGCAGTCCGGACAGCGGGAGAGAGACCCAGTACTTC | CASSPDSGRETQYF
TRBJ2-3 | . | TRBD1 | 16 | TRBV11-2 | TGTGCCAGCAGCTTAGCTTTTCTGGACAGGGGTCGGACGCAGTATTTT | CASSLAFLDRGRTQYF
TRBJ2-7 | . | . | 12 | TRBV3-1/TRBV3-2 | TGTGCCAGCAGCTCAGCGATTCGAGAGCAGTACTTC | CASSSAIREQYF
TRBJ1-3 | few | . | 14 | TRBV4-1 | TGCGCCAGCAGCGGCCAGGCCTCTGGAAACACCATATATTTT | CASSGQASGNTIYF
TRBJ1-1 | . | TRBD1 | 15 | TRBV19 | TGTGCCAGTAGTACGTCCGGGACAGAGAACACTGAAGCTTTCTTT | CASSTSGTENTEAFF
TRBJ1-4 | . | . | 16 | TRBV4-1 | TGCGCCAGCAGCCAAGCTCAGATCGGGACTAATGAAAAACTGTTTTTT | CASSQAQIGTNEKLFF
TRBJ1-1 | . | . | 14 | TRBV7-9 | TGTGCCAGCAGTAACCACAGGGAGAACACTGAAGCTTTCTTT | CASSNHRENTEAFF
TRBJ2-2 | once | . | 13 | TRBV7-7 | TGTGCTAGCAGTTGGACTGTCACCGGGGAGCTGTTTTTT | CASSWTVTGELFF
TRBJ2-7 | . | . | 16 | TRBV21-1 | TGTGCCAGCAGCAAAGAAGAAGGTGGGGACAGGAGCGAGCAGTACTTC | CASSKEEGGDRSEQYF
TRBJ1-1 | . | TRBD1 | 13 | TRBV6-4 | TGTGCCAGCAGCGTACTACAGGGGACTGAAGCTTTCTTT | CASSVLQGTEAFF
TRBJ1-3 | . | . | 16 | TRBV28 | TGTGCCAGCAGGCGAAGCACAGGATACTCTGGAAACACCATATATTTT | CASRRSTGYSGNTIYF
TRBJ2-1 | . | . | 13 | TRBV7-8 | TGTGCCAGCAGCCCGACAGTCTACAATGAGCAGTTCTTC | CASSPTVYNEQFF
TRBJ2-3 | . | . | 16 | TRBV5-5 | TGTGCCAGCAGCATAACAGCTATCGCTAGCACAGATACGCAGTATTTT | CASSITAIASTDTQYF
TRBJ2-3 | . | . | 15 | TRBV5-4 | TGTGCCAGCAGCTTTCAGAGGGAAAGCACAGATACGCAGTATTTT | CASSFQRESTDTQYF